The rows below give T cell receptor beta chains drawn from one sample of a study of identifying expanded T cells in peripheral blood. Profiling relied on immunoSEQ multiplex PCR, and the TCRdb table lists in-frame clones only, not all of them. The table shows approximately 58,000 clones, with around 81% occurring only once. The specimen was blood. These receptor sequences come from a person between 18 and 70 years old in good health. The CDR3 runs from the conserved cysteine through the conserved F or W. Each record gives: CDR3 length, J gene, V gene, CDR3 protein.

CDR3 length: 12; J gene: TRBJ2-1; V gene: TRBV5-1; CDR3 protein: CASSLVFGMLFF
CDR3 length: 17; J gene: TRBJ2-2; V gene: TRBV7-9; CDR3 protein: CASSLGDREYDTGELFF
CDR3 length: 16; J gene: TRBJ2-5; V gene: TRBV6-1; CDR3 protein: CASSEAGGGSQETQYF
CDR3 length: 13; J gene: TRBJ1-2; V gene: TRBV6-5; CDR3 protein: CASSYSSADGYTF
CDR3 length: 14; J gene: TRBJ1-2; V gene: TRBV27; CDR3 protein: CASSFGQGVRGYTF
CDR3 length: 14; J gene: TRBJ2-1; V gene: TRBV5-8; CDR3 protein: CASSLTFSYNEQFF
CDR3 length: 14; J gene: TRBJ1-1; V gene: TRBV6-5; CDR3 protein: CASSYSGRNTEAFF
CDR3 length: 12; J gene: TRBJ1-1; V gene: TRBV11-3; CDR3 protein: CASSLGYSGAFF
CDR3 length: 14; J gene: TRBJ2-3; V gene: TRBV6-1; CDR3 protein: CASQHSAGTDTQYF
CDR3 length: 17; J gene: TRBJ1-2; V gene: TRBV5-1; CDR3 protein: CASSPGQNLLSGYGYTF
CDR3 length: 16; J gene: TRBJ2-5; V gene: TRBV12-5; CDR3 protein: CASGIYGGTDQETQYF
CDR3 length: 13; J gene: TRBJ2-3; V gene: TRBV10-3; CDR3 protein: CAISGANTDTQYF
CDR3 length: 14; J gene: TRBJ2-7; V gene: TRBV11-2; CDR3 protein: CASSLGGEAYEQYF
CDR3 length: 17; J gene: TRBJ2-1; V gene: TRBV30; CDR3 protein: CAWSGAGGPSSYNEQFF
CDR3 length: 15; J gene: TRBJ2-2; V gene: TRBV7-7; CDR3 protein: CASSLEREGTGELFF
CDR3 length: 16; J gene: TRBJ1-2; V gene: TRBV5-6; CDR3 protein: CASSRGTRIANYGYTF
CDR3 length: 16; J gene: TRBJ2-5; V gene: TRBV6-5; CDR3 protein: CASSLRALVGQETQYF
CDR3 length: 16; J gene: TRBJ2-1; V gene: TRBV5-1; CDR3 protein: CASSRTSGEYYNEQFF
CDR3 length: 12; J gene: TRBJ1-1; V gene: TRBV5-1; CDR3 protein: CASAAGGTEAFF
CDR3 length: 14; J gene: TRBJ2-3; V gene: TRBV11-3; CDR3 protein: CASSLYQDTDTQYF
CDR3 length: 17; J gene: TRBJ1-5; V gene: TRBV19; CDR3 protein: CASSIIGTGLSNQPQHF
CDR3 length: 14; J gene: TRBJ1-1; V gene: TRBV30; CDR3 protein: CAWNRDRGPTEAFF
CDR3 length: 13; J gene: TRBJ1-4; V gene: TRBV19; CDR3 protein: CASSRRGAEKLFF
CDR3 length: 14; J gene: TRBJ2-5; V gene: TRBV11-2; CDR3 protein: CASRATGLGETQYF
CDR3 length: 15; J gene: TRBJ1-2; V gene: TRBV19; CDR3 protein: CATATGTSTNYGYTF
CDR3 length: 13; J gene: TRBJ2-2; V gene: TRBV30; CDR3 protein: CAWSGSIGGELFF
CDR3 length: 15; J gene: TRBJ1-3; V gene: TRBV11-3; CDR3 protein: CASSSTGNSGNTIYF
CDR3 length: 13; J gene: TRBJ2-7; V gene: TRBV30; CDR3 protein: CAFSGPSSYEQYF
CDR3 length: 19; J gene: TRBJ2-1; V gene: TRBV5-6; CDR3 protein: CASSLQTSGGKSSYNEQFF
CDR3 length: 14; J gene: TRBJ1-1; V gene: TRBV6-6; CDR3 protein: CAISPFRGTAEAFF
CDR3 length: 14; J gene: TRBJ2-5; V gene: TRBV5-6; CDR3 protein: CASSFSGVKETQYF
CDR3 length: 15; J gene: TRBJ1-2; V gene: TRBV5-6; CDR3 protein: CASSFPGEGRYGYTF
CDR3 length: 14; J gene: TRBJ1-5; V gene: TRBV30; CDR3 protein: CAWSGGQGHQPQHF
CDR3 length: 14; J gene: TRBJ2-1; V gene: TRBV6-4; CDR3 protein: CASSEQGTGGEQFF
CDR3 length: 13; J gene: TRBJ1-4; V gene: TRBV2; CDR3 protein: CASVQGIGEKLFF
CDR3 length: 13; J gene: TRBJ2-1; V gene: TRBV18; CDR3 protein: CASSPGGGNEQFF
CDR3 length: 11; J gene: TRBJ1-2; V gene: TRBV6-6; CDR3 protein: CASLSNYGYTF
CDR3 length: 13; J gene: TRBJ2-5; V gene: TRBV18; CDR3 protein: CASSPGGGETQYF
CDR3 length: 12; J gene: TRBJ1-1; V gene: TRBV30; CDR3 protein: CAWGGPNTEAFF
CDR3 length: 16; J gene: TRBJ1-6; V gene: TRBV18; CDR3 protein: CASSPPDRTLNSPLHF
CDR3 length: 16; J gene: TRBJ2-1; V gene: TRBV30; CDR3 protein: CAWSVQAGGVGNEQFF
CDR3 length: 16; J gene: TRBJ2-3; V gene: TRBV27; CDR3 protein: CASSSPRTSGTDTQYF
CDR3 length: 16; J gene: TRBJ1-2; V gene: TRBV5-4; CDR3 protein: CASSPNQGARDYGYTF
CDR3 length: 15; J gene: TRBJ1-5; V gene: TRBV19; CDR3 protein: CASSPTDRGSQPQHF
CDR3 length: 16; J gene: TRBJ2-1; V gene: TRBV7-7; CDR3 protein: CASSLGRGRTQSEQFF
CDR3 length: 16; J gene: TRBJ1-2; V gene: TRBV1; CDR3 protein: CTSSHALRDRGFGYTF
CDR3 length: 12; J gene: TRBJ1-6; V gene: TRBV5-6; CDR3 protein: CASSRWGSPLHF
CDR3 length: 16; J gene: TRBJ2-2; V gene: TRBV7-9; CDR3 protein: CASSLPGNPLAGELFF
CDR3 length: 14; J gene: TRBJ1-1; V gene: TRBV6-5; CDR3 protein: CASSLTALNTEAFF
CDR3 length: 16; J gene: TRBJ2-5; V gene: TRBV5-5; CDR3 protein: CASSPSAGEYQETQYF
CDR3 length: 14; J gene: TRBJ1-4; V gene: TRBV5-1; CDR3 protein: CASRRSGGNEKLFF
CDR3 length: 14; J gene: TRBJ1-1; V gene: TRBV10-3; CDR3 protein: CAISESYRDSEAFF
CDR3 length: 17; J gene: TRBJ2-5; V gene: TRBV19; CDR3 protein: CASSMSGLAGGQETQYF
CDR3 length: 19; J gene: TRBJ2-5; V gene: TRBV5-6; CDR3 protein: CASSTLSGTSGRPQETQYF
CDR3 length: 16; J gene: TRBJ1-6; V gene: TRBV5-6; CDR3 protein: CASSLYSGQDKSPLHF